This T cell receptor (beta chain) was recovered during a study of blood T cell repertoires in COVID-19. In the source study's methods: The authors estimated nucleated cell counts from reference gene primer amplification. The repertoire was sequenced with immunoSEQ multiplex PCR; TCRdb's copy has only in-frame clones and lacks some. The V and J calls and clone size are taken from that table; D and trimming were inferred from the DNA. This table has approximately 110,000 clones, 70% to 90% appearing once. The germline CDR1 and CDR2 sequences are SGDLS and YYNGEE. V was clipped by 5 bases and J by 2 bases, with 13 bases between them. The CDR3 has 14 amino acids.

Sample: peripheral blood. The sequence was collected from a woman aged 45-60 years with acute or convalescent COVID-19. J is TRBJ1-1 and V is TRBV9, with D possibly being TRBD1 (6 bases). The CDR3 is CASRAGAVNTEAFF. CDR3 coding DNA: TGTGCCAGCAGGGCAGGGGCCGTTAACACTGAAGCTTTCTTT.